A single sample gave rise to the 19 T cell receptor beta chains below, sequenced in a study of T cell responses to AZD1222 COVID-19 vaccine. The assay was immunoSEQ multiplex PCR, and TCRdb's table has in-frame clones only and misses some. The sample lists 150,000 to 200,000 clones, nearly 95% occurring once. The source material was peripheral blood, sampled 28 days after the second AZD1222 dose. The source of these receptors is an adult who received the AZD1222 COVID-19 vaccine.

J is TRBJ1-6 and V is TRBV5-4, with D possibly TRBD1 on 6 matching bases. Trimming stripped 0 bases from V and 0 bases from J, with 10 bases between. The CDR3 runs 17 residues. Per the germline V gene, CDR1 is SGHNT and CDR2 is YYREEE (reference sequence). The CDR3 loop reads CASSLGGGSSYNSPLHF. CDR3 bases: TGTGCCAGCAGCTTGGGCGGGGGCAGCTCCTATAATTCACCCCTCCACTTT.

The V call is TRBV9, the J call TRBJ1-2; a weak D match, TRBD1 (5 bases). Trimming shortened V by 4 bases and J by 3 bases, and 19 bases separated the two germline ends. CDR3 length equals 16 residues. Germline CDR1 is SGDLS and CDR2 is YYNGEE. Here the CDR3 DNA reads TGTGCCAGCAGCCCCCGACAGAAGGGACTTCACTATGGCTACACCTTC. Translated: CASSPRQKGLHYGYTF.

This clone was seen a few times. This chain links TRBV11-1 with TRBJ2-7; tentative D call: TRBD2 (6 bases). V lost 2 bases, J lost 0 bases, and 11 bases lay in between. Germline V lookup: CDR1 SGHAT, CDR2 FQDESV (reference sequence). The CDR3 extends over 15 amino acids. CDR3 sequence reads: CASSLLSGDSYEQYF. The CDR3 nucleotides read TGTGCCAGCAGCTTACTTAGCGGAGACTCCTACGAGCAGTACTTC. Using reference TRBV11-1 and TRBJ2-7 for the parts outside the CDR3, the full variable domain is EAEVAQSPRYKITEKSQAVAFWCDPISGHATLYWYRQILGQGPELLVQFQDESVVDDSQLPKDRFSAERLKGVDSTLKIQPAELGDSAMYLCASSLLSGDSYEQYFGPGTRLTVT.

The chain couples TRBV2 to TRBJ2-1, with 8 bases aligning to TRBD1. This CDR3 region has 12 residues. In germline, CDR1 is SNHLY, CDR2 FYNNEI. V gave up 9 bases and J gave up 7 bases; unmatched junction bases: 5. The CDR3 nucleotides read TGTGCCAGAGGACAGGGTCGGAATGAGCAGTTCTTC. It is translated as CARGQGRNEQFF. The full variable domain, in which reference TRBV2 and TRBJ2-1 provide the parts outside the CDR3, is EPEVTQTPSHQVTQMGQEVILRCVPISNHLYFYWYRQILGQKVEFLVSFYNNEISEKSEIFDDQFSVERPDGSNFTLKIRSTKLEDSAMYFCARGQGRNEQFFGPGTRLTVL.

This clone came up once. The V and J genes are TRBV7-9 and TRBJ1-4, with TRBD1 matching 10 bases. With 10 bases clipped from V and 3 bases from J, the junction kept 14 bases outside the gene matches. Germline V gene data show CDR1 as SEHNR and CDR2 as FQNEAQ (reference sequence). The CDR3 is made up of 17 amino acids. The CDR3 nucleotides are TGTGCCACCGCGGCTGGACAGGGGGATTCGTCTAATGAAAAACTGTTTTTT. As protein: CATAAGQGDSSNEKLFF.

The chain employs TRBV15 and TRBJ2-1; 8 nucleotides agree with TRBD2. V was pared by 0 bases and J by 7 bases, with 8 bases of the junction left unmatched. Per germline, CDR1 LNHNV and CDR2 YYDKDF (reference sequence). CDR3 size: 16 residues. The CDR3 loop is CATSRDLGGGKNEQFF. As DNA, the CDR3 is TGTGCCACCAGCAGAGATCTTGGCGGGGGGAAGAATGAGCAGTTCTTC.

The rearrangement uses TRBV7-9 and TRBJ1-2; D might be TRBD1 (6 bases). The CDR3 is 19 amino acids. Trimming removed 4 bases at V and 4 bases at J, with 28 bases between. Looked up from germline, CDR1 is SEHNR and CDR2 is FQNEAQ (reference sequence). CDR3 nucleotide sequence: TGTGCCAGCAGCTCAGGAGTTGTACTGAGGACAGCCCAATTCTATGGCTACACCTTC. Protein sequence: CASSSGVVLRTAQFYGYTF.

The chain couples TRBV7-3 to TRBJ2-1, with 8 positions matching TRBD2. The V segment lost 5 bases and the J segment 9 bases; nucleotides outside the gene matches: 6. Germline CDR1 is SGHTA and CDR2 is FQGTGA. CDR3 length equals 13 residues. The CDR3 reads CASSPGLVGEQFF. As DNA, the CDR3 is TGTGCCAGCAGCCCGGGACTAGTTGGTGAGCAGTTCTTC.

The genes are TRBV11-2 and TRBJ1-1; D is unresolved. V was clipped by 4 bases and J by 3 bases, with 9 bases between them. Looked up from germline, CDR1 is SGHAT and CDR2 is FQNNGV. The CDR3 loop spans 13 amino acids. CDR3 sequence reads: CASSSGPYTEAFF. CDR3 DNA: TGTGCCAGCAGCTCCGGGCCCTACACTGAAGCTTTCTTT.

The CDR3 protein is CASSTGSYEQYF. CDR3 in DNA: TGTGCCAGCAGTACAGGATCCTACGAGCAGTACTTC. The chain employs TRBV6-5 and TRBJ2-7, with D maybe TRBD1 (5 bases). The V end lost 5 bases, the J end lost 1 base, and 6 bases lay between the germline ends. The CDR3 totals 12 residues. The V gene's germline CDR1 is MNHEY and CDR2 SVGAGI.

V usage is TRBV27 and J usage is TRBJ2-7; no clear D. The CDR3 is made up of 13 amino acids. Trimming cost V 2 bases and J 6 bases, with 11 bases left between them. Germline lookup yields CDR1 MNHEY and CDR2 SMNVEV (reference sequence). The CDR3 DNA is TGTGCCAGCAGTTTACCCCCCCCGTCCGAGCAGTACTTC. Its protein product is CASSLPPPSEQYF.

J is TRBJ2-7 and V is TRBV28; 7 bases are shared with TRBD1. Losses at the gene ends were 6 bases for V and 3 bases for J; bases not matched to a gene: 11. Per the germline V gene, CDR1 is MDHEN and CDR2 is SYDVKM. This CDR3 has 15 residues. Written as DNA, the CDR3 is TGTGCCAGCAGCGGTACAGGGGAAGGGCACTACGAGCAGTACTTC. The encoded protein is CASSGTGEGHYEQYF.

This CDR3 reads CATSDPGTGGWYGYTF. In nucleotides, the CDR3 is TGTGCCACCAGTGACCCCGGGACAGGGGGCTGGTATGGCTACACCTTC. V gene TRBV24-1 combines with J gene TRBJ1-2; 12 bases are shared with TRBD1. The CDR3 runs to 16 residues. Germline V CDR1 and CDR2: KGHDR, SFDVKD. The V gene end was trimmed by 4 bases and the J gene end by 5 bases; junction bases not matched to a gene: 7.

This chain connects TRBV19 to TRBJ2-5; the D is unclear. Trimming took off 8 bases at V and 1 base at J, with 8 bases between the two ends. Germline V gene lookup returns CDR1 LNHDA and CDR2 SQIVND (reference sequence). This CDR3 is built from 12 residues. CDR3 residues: CASQDGQETQYF. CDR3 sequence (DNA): TGTGCCAGTCAGGACGGCCAAGAGACCCAGTACTTC.

CDR3 nucleotides: TGCGCCAGCCAAGAAGGGGTTAGCTCCTACAATGAGCAGTTCTTC. Protein product: CASQEGVSSYNEQFF. V usage is TRBV5-1 and J usage is TRBJ2-1; D might be TRBD1 (5 bases). Trimming pared 7 bases from V and 0 bases from J, leaving 14 bases between. The CDR3 contains 15 residues. Germline CDR1 reads SGHRS; CDR2 reads YFSETQ.

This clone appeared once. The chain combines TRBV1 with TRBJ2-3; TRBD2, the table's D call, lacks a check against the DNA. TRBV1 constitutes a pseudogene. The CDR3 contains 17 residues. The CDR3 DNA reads TGCACCAGCAGCCAAGACGAGATAGCGGGGAGCACAGATACGCAGTATTTT. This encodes CTSSQDEIAGSTDTQYF.

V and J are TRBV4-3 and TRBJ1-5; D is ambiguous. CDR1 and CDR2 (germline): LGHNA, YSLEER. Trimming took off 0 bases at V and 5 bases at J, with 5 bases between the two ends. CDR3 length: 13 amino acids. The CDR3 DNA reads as TGCGCCAGCAGCCAAGACGCTGATCAGCCCCAGCATTTT. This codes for CASSQDADQPQHF.

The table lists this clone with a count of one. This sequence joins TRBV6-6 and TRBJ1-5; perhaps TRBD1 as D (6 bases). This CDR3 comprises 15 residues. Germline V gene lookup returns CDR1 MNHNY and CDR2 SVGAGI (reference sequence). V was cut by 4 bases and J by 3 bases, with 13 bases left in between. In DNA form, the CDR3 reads TGTGCCAGCAGTTTCCTCGGGGACAACAATCAGCCCCAGCATTTT. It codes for CASSFLGDNNQPQHF.

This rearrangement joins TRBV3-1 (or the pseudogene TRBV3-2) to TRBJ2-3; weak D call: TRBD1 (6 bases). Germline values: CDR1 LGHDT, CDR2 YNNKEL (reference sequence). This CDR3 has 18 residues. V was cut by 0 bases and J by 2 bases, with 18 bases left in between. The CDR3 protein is CASSQDWGPGVPTDTQYF. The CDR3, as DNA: TGTGCCAGCAGCCAAGATTGGGGGCCCGGGGTACCCACAGATACGCAGTATTTT.